These 12 T cell receptor beta chains were all obtained from the same sample, sequenced in a study of blood T cell repertoires in COVID-19. Produced via immunoSEQ multiplex PCR; TCRdb's table is partial and in-frame only. The data show about 150,000 clones, under 90% seen once. The sample taken for sequencing was peripheral blood. These receptors were taken from a human donor in a cohort sampled during active COVID-19.

CDR3 sequence reads: CASSSTGDTGELFF. The CDR3 nucleotides are TGTGCCAGCAGTTCAACAGGGGACACCGGGGAGCTGTTTTTT. This sequence joins TRBV7-3 and TRBJ2-2, with 7 bases fitting TRBD1. This CDR3 comprises 14 residues. CDR1 is SGHTA, CDR2 FQGTGA, per germline. V was pared by 6 bases and J by 3 bases, with 4 bases of the junction left unmatched.

This clone was seen a handful of times. V usage is TRBV5-1 and J usage is TRBJ2-1; 7 nucleotides line up with TRBD2. Germline V lookup: CDR1 SGHRS, CDR2 YFSETQ. V shed 1 base and J 7 bases; nucleotides not matched to a gene: 8. The CDR3 sequence is 15 residues long. The CDR3 sequence: CASSLNSWGGNEQFF. CDR3 nucleotides: TGCGCCAGCAGCTTGAATAGCTGGGGAGGGAATGAGCAGTTCTTC.

V and J are TRBV10-3 and TRBJ1-5, with TRBD1 identical over 7 bases. In germline, CDR1 is ENHRY, CDR2 SYGVKD. This CDR3 contains 13 residues. With 6 bases clipped from V and 4 bases from J, the junction kept 3 bases outside the gene matches. CDR3 loop: CAIRGDRNQPQHF. DNA of the CDR3: TGTGCCATCAGGGGGGACAGAAATCAGCCCCAGCATTTT.

This chain links TRBV11-2 with TRBJ2-3, with D unclear. This CDR3 comprises 12 residues. The ends were cut back, 3 bases at V and 2 bases at J, with 3 bases in the middle. The germline V gene has CDR1 SGHAT and CDR2 FQNNGV. CDR3 DNA sequence: TGTGCCAGCAGCTTCAACACAGATACGCAGTATTTT. This translates into CASSFNTDTQYF.

This CDR3 reads CASGRGGLTNSPLHF. In nucleotides, the CDR3 is TGTGCTAGTGGACGCGGCGGCCTAACCAATTCACCCCTCCACTTT. V and J are TRBV12-5 and TRBJ1-6; no reliable D call. In germline, CDR1 is LGHNT, CDR2 FRNRAP. The ends were cut back, 6 bases at V and 7 bases at J, with 16 bases in the middle. The CDR3 extends over 15 amino acids. Full variable domain (outside the CDR3, taken from reference TRBV12-5 and TRBJ1-6): DARVTQTPRHKVTEMGQEVTMRCQPILGHNTVFWYRQTMMQGLELLAYFRNRAPLDDSGMPKDRFSAEMPDATLATLKIQPSEPRDSAVYFCASGRGGLTNSPLHFGNGTRLTVT.

The CDR3 DNA is TGTGCCAGTAGTATAGCCCTCCGGAGGCGGGGCTTTCCTCCGTACTTC. Amino acids: CASSIALRRRGFPPYF. The rearrangement uses TRBV19 and TRBJ2-4; perhaps TRBD2 as D (6 bases). CDR3 length: 16 amino acids. The germline gives CDR1 LNHDA, CDR2 SQIVND (reference sequence). Trimming shortened V by 1 base and J by 15 bases, and 25 bases separated the two germline ends.

The chain uses TRBV19 and TRBJ1-5; D is unclear. The germline CDR1 and CDR2 sequences are LNHDA and SQIVND (reference sequence). CDR3 length equals 13 residues. V lost 2 bases and J lost 3, with 5 bases in between. This chain's CDR3 is CASSIQYNQPQHF. The CDR3 bases are TGTGCCAGTAGTATACAGTACAATCAGCCCCAGCATTTT.

The V and J genes are TRBV5-1 and TRBJ1-1; possible D gene TRBD1, 5 bases. Deletions cut 0 bases from V and 2 bases from J, with 11 bases between. The CDR3 is 15 amino acids. CDR1 SGHRS and CDR2 YFSETQ come from the germline V gene. Here the CDR3 reads CASSLAGGGNTEAFF. In DNA, the CDR3 is TGCGCCAGCAGCTTGGCCGGGGGAGGAAACACTGAAGCTTTCTTT. Full variable domain (outside the CDR3, taken from reference TRBV5-1 and TRBJ1-1): KAGVTQTPRYLIKTRGQQVTLSCSPISGHRSVSWYQQTPGQGLQFLFEYFSETQRNKGNFPGRFSGRQFSNSRSEMNVSTLELGDSALYLCASSLAGGGNTEAFFGQGTRLTVV.

V is TRBV2 and J is TRBJ2-7; possible D gene TRBD2, 6 bases. Trimming removed 1 base from V and 2 bases from J, with 9 bases in between. The CDR3 totals 14 residues. Germline V gives CDR1 SNHLY, CDR2 FYNNEI. CDR3 protein: CASSEGGGPYEQYV. The CDR3 DNA is TGTGCCAGCAGTGAAGGGGGAGGTCCCTACGAGCAGTACGTC.

J is TRBJ1-1 and V is TRBV18; tentatively, D is TRBD1 (6 bases). This CDR3 is 15 amino acids long. The germline gives CDR1 KGHSH, CDR2 LQKENI. Trimming took off 1 base at V and 1 base at J, with 10 bases between the two ends. CDR3 DNA sequence: TGTGCCAGCTCACCACTAACAGGGCCGAACACTGAAGCTTTCTTT. It is translated as CASSPLTGPNTEAFF.

The J gene is TRBJ2-1, the V gene TRBV3-1 (or the pseudogene TRBV3-2), with 7 nucleotides matching TRBD2. J lost 8 bases, V lost 1 base, and 8 bases had no gene match. CDR3 length equals 15 residues. Germline V lookup: CDR1 LGHDT, CDR2 YNNKEL (reference sequence). CDR3 sequence (DNA): TGTGCCAGCAGCCAAGGCATTAGCGGGTTCGATGAGCAGTTCTTC. Protein: CASSQGISGFDEQFF.

The V call is TRBV3-1 (or the pseudogene TRBV3-2), the J call TRBJ2-5, with 7 bases matching TRBD2. Germline CDR1 and CDR2: LGHDT and YNNKEL (reference sequence). This CDR3 is built from 17 residues. The V segment lost 5 bases and the J segment 1 base; nucleotides outside the gene matches: 13. Written as DNA, the CDR3 is TGTGCCAGCAGCAAGTCCGGGACTACCCTTACCCAAGAGACCCAGTACTTC. Amino acids: CASSKSGTTLTQETQYF.